This entry is about one TCR beta chain. CDR1 and CDR2 from the germline V gene are MNHNY and SVGAGI (reference sequence). Trimming took off 5 bases at V and 0 bases at J, with 15 bases between the two ends. This CDR3 is 16 amino acids long. The data are from a study of blood T cell repertoires in COVID-19. Profiled with immunoSEQ multiplex PCR; TCRdb holds only in-frame clones, not every one. The sample lists some 80,000 clones; 60% to 80% were seen once. The source of this sequence is a man aged 60-69 years with COVID-19, enrolled during active disease. The chain combines TRBV6-6 with TRBJ2-3, with D possibly TRBD1 on 6 matching bases. The sequenced sample was peripheral blood. The CDR3 region is CASSRQGQTSTDTQYF. For the CDR3, the DNA is TGTGCCAGCAGTCGCCAGGGGCAAACTAGCACAGATACGCAGTATTTT.